Reported below is one T cell receptor beta chain. The antigen is undetermined. This specimen belongs to a study of cytomegalovirus exposure and HLA in healthy donors. 60 Vbeta and 13 Jbeta primers were used in PCR. Using immunoSEQ multiplex PCR, the repertoire was profiled, and TCRdb retains in-frame clones only, with some absent. The table lists about 200,000 clones, approximately 11% of them singletons. Study-level results: Roughly uniform depth of sequencing across donors was assumed in presence/absence analyses. Researchers reported from a later analysis that most CMV-associated TCR beta chains appeared HLA-restricted.

The CDR3 loop spans 15 amino acids. The ends were cut back, 2 bases at V and 2 bases at J, with 7 bases in the middle. CDR1 and CDR2 (germline): SGHTA, FQGTGA. The specimen sequenced was PBMCs. The sequence came from a man aged 45-65 years in good health and CMV-seropositive. The genes are TRBV7-3 and TRBJ2-6; D is undetermined. The CDR3 is CASSLGAAGANVLTF. DNA for the CDR3: TGTGCCAGCAGCTTAGGAGCAGCTGGGGCCAACGTCCTGACTTTC.